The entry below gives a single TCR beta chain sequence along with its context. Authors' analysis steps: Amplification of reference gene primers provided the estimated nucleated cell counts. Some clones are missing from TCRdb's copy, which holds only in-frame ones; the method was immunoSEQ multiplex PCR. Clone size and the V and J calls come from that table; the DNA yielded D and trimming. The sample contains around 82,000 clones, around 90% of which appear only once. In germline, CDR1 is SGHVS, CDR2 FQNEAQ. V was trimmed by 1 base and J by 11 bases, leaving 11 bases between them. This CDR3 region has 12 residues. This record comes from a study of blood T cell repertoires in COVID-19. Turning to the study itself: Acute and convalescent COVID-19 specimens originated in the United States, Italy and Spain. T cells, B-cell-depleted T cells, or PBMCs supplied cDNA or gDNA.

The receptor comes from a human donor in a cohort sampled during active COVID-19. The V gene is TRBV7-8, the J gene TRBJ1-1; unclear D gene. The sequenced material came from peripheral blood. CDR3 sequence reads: CASSLGGSGAFF. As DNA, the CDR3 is TGTGCCAGCAGCTTAGGTGGGAGTGGGGCTTTCTTT. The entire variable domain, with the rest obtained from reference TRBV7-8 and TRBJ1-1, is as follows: GAGVSQSPRYKVAKRGQDVALRCDPISGHVSLFWYQQALGQGPEFLTYFQNEAQLDKSGLPSDRFFAERPEGSVSTLKIQRTQQEDSAVYLCASSLGGSGAFFGQGTRLTVV.